The source of this TCR beta chain is a study of identical twins. Every one of the donors was a healthy Caucasian. TCRdb reanalysed the 5' RACE reads using MiXCR and keeps one entry per CDR3 protein. Here the sample spans around 690,000 distinct CDR3 sequences, less than 25% being singletons. V dropped 5 bases and J dropped 5 bases, with 15 bases sitting between them. This CDR3 spans 14 amino acids. Germline V lookup: CDR1 SGHAT, CDR2 FQNNGV. A further study also used this sample, focusing on T cells expressing NK-cell markers.

The genes are TRBV11-2 and TRBJ1-1; no definite D call. Sequenced material: PBMCs. The TCR was taken from a young woman in good health. In nucleotides, the CDR3 is TGTGCCAGCAGCCGGATTTCTGGTGGTACTGAAGCTTTCTTT. This sequence encodes CASSRISGGTEAFF.